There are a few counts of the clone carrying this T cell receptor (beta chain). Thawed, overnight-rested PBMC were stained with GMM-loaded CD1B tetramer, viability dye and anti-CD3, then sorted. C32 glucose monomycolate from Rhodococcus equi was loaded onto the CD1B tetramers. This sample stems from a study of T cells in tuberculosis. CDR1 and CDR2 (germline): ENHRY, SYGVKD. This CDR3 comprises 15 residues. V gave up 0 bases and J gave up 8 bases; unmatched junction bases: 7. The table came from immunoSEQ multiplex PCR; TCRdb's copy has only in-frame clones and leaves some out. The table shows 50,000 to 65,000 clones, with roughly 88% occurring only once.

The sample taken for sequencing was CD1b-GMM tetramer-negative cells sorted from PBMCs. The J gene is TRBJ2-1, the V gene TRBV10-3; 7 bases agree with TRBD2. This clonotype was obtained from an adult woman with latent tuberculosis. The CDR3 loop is CAISESGGGWDEQFF. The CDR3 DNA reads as TGTGCCATCAGTGAGTCGGGCGGGGGATGGGATGAGCAGTTCTTC.